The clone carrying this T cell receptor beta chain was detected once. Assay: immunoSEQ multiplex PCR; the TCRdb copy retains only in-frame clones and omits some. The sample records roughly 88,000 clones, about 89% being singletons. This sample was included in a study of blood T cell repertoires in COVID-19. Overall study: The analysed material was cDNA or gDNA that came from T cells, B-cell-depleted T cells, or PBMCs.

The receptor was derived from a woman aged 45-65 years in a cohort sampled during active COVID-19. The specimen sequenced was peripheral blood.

CDR3 nucleotides: TGTGCCACCAGCAGAGGAGACAGGGGGCGCGGAAACACCATATATTTT. Translating it yields CATSRGDRGRGNTIYF. V gene TRBV15 combines with J gene TRBJ1-3, with TRBD1 identical over 10 bases. V trimming: 1 base; J trimming: 4 bases; junction bases outside the gene matches: 4. This CDR3 comprises 16 residues. In germline, CDR1 is LNHNV, CDR2 YYDKDF (reference sequence).